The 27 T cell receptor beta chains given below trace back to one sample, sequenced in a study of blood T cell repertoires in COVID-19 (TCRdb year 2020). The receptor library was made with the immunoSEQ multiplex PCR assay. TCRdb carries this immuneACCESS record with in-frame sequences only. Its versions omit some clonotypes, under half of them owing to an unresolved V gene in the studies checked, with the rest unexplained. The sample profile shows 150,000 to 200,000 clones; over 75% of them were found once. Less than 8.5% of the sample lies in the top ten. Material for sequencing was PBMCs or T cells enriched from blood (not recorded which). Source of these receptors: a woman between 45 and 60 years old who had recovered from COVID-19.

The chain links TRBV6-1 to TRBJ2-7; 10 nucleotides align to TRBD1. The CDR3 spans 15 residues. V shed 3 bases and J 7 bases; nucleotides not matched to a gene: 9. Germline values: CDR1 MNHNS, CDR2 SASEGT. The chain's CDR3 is CASSEGTGALWEQYF. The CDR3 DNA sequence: TGTGCCAGCAGTGAGGGGACAGGGGCCCTTTGGGAGCAGTACTTC.

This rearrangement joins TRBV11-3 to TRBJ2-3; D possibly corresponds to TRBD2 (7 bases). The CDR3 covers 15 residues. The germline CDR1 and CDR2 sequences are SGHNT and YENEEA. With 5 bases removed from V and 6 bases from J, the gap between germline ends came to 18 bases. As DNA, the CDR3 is TGTGCCAGCAGCCGCCTAGGGGGGGGCCCCGATACGCAGTATTTT. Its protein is CASSRLGGGPDTQYF.

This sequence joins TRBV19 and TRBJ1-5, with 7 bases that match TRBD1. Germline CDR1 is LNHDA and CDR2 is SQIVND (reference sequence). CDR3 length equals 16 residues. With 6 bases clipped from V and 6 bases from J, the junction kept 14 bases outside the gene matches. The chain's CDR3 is CASRIFGTDRLQPQHF. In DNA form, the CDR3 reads TGTGCCAGTAGAATATTCGGGACAGACCGGCTTCAGCCCCAGCATTTT.

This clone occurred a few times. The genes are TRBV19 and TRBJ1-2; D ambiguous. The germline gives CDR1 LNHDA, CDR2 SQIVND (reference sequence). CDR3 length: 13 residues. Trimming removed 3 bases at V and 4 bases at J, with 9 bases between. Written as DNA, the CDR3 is TGTGCCAGTAGTATTGGGGAGGGCTATGGCTACACCTTC. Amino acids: CASSIGEGYGYTF.

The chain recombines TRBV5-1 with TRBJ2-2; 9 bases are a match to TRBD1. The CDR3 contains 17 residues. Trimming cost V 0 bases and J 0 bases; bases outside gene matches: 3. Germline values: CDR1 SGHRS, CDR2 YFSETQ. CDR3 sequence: CASSLDRGPPNTGELFF. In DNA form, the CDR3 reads TGCGCCAGCAGCTTGGACAGGGGGCCTCCGAACACCGGGGAGCTGTTTTTT.

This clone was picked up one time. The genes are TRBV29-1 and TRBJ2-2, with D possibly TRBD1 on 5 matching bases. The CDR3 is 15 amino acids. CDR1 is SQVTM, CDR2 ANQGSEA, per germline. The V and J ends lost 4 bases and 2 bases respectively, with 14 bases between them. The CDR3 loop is CSVVPWGTNTGELFF. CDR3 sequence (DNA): TGCAGCGTTGTACCCTGGGGCACAAACACCGGGGAGCTGTTTTTT.

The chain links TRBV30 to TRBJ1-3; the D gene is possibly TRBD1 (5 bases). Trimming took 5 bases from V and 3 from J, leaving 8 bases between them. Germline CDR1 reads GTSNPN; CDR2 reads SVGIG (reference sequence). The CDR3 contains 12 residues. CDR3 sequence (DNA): TGTGCCTGGCAGGGTGGTGGAAACACCATATATTTT. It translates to CAWQGGGNTIYF.

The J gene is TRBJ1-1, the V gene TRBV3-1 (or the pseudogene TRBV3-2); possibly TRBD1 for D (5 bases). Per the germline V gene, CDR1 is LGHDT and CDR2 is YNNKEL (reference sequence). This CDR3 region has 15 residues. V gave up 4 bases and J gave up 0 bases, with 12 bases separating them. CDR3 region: CASSPRTQLNTEAFF. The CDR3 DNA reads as TGTGCCAGCAGCCCCCGGACACAACTGAACACTGAAGCTTTCTTT.

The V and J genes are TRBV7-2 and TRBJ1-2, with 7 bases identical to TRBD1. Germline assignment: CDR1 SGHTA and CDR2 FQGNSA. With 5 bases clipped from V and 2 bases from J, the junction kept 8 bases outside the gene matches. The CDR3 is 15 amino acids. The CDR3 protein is CASSLGGTANYGYTF. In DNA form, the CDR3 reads TGTGCCAGCAGCCTAGGGGGCACGGCCAACTATGGCTACACCTTC.

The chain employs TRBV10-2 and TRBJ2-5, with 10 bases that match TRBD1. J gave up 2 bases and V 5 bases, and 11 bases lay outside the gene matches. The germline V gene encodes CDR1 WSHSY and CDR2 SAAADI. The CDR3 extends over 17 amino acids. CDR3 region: CASSTNDRGPFQETQYF. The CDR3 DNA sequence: TGCGCCAGCAGTACTAACGACAGGGGGCCCTTTCAAGAGACCCAGTACTTC.

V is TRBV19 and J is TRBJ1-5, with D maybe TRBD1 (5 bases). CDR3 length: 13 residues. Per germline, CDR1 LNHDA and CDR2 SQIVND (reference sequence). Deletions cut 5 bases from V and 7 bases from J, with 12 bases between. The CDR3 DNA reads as TGTGCCAGTAGTTTGCTCAGGGAACAGCCCCAGCATTTT. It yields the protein CASSLLREQPQHF.

As DNA, the CDR3 is TGTGCCAGCGGGCCCCTCAGGGGAGACGGAAACACCATATATTTT. It translates to CASGPLRGDGNTIYF. V gene TRBV6-5 combines with J gene TRBJ1-3; D is perhaps TRBD1 (6 bases). This CDR3 comprises 15 residues. Trimming pared 8 bases from V and 4 bases from J, leaving 18 bases between. The germline gives CDR1 MNHEY, CDR2 SVGAGI.

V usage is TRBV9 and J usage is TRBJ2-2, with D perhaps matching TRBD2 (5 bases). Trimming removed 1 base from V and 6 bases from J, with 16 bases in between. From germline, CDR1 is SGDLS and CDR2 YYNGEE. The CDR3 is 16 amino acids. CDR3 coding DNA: TGTGCCAGCAGCGTAAGCCGGGGAGAGGTATCCGGGGAGCTGTTTTTT. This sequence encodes CASSVSRGEVSGELFF. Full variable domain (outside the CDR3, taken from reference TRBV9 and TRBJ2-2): DSGVTQTPKHLITATGQRVTLRCSPRSGDLSVYWYQQSLDQGLQFLIQYYNGEERAKGNILERFSAQQFPDLHSELNLSSLELGDSALYFCASSVSRGEVSGELFFGEGSRLTVL.

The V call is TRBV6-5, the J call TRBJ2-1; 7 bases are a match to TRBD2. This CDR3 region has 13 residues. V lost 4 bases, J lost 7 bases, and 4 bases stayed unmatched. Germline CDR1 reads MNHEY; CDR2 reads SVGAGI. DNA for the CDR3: TGTGCCAGCAGTTTCTACGGGGGGAATGAGCAGTTCTTC. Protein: CASSFYGGNEQFF.

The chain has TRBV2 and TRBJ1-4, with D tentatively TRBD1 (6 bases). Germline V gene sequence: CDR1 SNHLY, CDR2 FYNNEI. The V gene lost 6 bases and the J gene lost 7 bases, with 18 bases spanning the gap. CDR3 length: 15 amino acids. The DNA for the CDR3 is TGTGCCAGCAGACTACAACAGGGTGGGGGTGAAAAACTGTTTTTT. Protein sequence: CASRLQQGGGEKLFF.

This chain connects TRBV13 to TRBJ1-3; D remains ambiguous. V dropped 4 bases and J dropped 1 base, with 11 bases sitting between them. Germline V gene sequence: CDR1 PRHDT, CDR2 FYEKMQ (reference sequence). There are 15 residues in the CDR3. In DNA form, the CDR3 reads TGTGCCAGCAGCTCCTACAGCTTTTCTGGAAACACCATATATTTT. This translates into CASSSYSFSGNTIYF.

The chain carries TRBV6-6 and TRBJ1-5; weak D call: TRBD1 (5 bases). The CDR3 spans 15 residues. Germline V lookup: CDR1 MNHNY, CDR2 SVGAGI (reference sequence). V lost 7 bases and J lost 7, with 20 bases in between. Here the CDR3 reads CASTHPGREGQPQHF. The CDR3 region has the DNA TGTGCCAGCACCCACCCCGGCAGGGAGGGGCAGCCCCAGCATTTT.

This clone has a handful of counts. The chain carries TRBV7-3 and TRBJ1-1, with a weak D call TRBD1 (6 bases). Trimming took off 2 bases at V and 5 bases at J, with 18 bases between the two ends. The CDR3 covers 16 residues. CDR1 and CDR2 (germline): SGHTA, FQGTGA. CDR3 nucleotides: TGTGCCAGCAGCTTAGGTCCCCAGGGGAGAAAAACTGAAGCTTTCTTT. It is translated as CASSLGPQGRKTEAFF.

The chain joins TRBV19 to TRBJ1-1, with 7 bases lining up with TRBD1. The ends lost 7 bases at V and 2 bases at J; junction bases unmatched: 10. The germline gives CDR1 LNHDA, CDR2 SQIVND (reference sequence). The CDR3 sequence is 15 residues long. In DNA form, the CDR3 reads TGTGCCAGTACCCCAACGACAGGGTCTAACACTGAAGCTTTCTTT. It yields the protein CASTPTTGSNTEAFF.

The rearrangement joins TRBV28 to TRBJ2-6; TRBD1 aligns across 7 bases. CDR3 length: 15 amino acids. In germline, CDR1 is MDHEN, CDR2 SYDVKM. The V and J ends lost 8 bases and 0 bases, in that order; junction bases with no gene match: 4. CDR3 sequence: CASRTGSSGANVLTF. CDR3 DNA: TGTGCCAGCCGGACAGGCAGCTCTGGGGCCAACGTCCTGACTTTC.

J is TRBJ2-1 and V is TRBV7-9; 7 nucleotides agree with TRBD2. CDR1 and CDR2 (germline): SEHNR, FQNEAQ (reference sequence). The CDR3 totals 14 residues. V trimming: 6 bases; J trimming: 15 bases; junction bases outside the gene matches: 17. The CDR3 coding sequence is TGTGCCAGCAGGGCCACTAGCGCAGAAGACAATTGGTTCTTC. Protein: CASRATSAEDNWFF.

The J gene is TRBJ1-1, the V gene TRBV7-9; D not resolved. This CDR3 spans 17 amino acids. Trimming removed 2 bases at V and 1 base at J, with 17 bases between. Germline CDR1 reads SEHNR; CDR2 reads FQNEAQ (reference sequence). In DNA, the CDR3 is TGTGCCAGCAGCTTACGAAGCGGATCACGTTCGAACACTGAAGCTTTCTTT. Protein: CASSLRSGSRSNTEAFF.

Here the CDR3 reads CASSSSGREQYF. In DNA form, the CDR3 reads TGTGCCAGTAGCTCCTCCGGCAGGGAGCAGTACTTC. This sequence joins TRBV19 and TRBJ2-7, with D unclear. Germline V gives CDR1 LNHDA, CDR2 SQIVND (reference sequence). The ends were cut back, 6 bases at V and 7 bases at J, with 13 bases in the middle. This CDR3 region has 12 residues.

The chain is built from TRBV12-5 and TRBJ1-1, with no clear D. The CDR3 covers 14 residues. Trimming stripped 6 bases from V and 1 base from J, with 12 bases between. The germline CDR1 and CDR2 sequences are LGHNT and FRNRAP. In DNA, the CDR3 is TGTGCTAGTGGCATACGGGAGTCGAACACTGAAGCTTTCTTT. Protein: CASGIRESNTEAFF. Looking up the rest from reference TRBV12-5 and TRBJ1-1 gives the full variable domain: DARVTQTPRHKVTEMGQEVTMRCQPILGHNTVFWYRQTMMQGLELLAYFRNRAPLDDSGMPKDRFSAEMPDATLATLKIQPSEPRDSAVYFCASGIRESNTEAFFGQGTRLTVV.

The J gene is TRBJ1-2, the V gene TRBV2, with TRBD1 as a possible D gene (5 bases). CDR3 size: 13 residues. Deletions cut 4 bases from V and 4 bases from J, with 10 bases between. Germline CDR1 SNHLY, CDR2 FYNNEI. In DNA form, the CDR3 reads TGTGCCAGCAGTGTCGTCAGGGCCTATGGCTACACCTTC. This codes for CASSVVRAYGYTF.

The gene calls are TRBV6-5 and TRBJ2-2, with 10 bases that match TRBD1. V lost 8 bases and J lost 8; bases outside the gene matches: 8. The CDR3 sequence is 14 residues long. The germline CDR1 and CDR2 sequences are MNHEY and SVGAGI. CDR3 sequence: CASSGQGNAGELFF. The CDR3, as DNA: TGTGCCAGCTCGGGACAGGGGAATGCAGGGGAGCTGTTTTTT.

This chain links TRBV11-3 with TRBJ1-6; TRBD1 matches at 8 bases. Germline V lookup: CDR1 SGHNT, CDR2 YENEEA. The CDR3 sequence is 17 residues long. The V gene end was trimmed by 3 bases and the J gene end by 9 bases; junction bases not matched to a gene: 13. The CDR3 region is CASSFITPRRGLSPLHF. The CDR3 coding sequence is TGTGCCAGCAGCTTCATCACTCCCCGCAGGGGGCTTTCACCCCTCCACTTT.